Listed below are T cell receptor beta chains from one sample, sequenced in a study of T cell therapy after organ transplantation. These receptors have no known antigen. Generated by immunoSEQ multiplex PCR, the TCRdb table keeps only in-frame clones and is missing some. The sample has 45,000 to 60,000 clones, 85% to 95% seen once. Sequenced material: CD8+ T cells from blood, taken before autologous CMV-specific T cell therapy. The receptors derive from a human patient who had received a solid organ transplant and had CMV disease. The CDR3 runs from the conserved cysteine through the conserved F or W. Clone size, where shown, is once, few, many, or a class for clones that have expanded.

V gene: TRBV9
clone size: -
J gene: TRBJ2-1
CDR3 protein: CASSAGANSYNEQFF

V gene: TRBV5-1
clone size: -
J gene: TRBJ1-2
CDR3 protein: CASSFSGVQDYGYTF

V gene: TRBV11-1
clone size: -
J gene: TRBJ2-7
CDR3 protein: CASSLGRTGTYEQYF

V gene: TRBV11-2
clone size: -
J gene: TRBJ2-7
CDR3 protein: CASSLGPRWGEQYF

V gene: TRBV19
clone size: few
J gene: TRBJ1-5
CDR3 protein: CASSIGTGTSNQPQHF

V gene: TRBV27
clone size: once
J gene: TRBJ1-1
CDR3 protein: CASSFIGAGNTEAFF

V gene: TRBV23-1
clone size: once
J gene: TRBJ2-5
CDR3 protein: CASSTILDRAETQYF

V gene: TRBV11-2
clone size: -
J gene: TRBJ2-1
CDR3 protein: CASSLASRGGGALNEQFF

V gene: TRBV2
clone size: -
J gene: TRBJ2-6
CDR3 protein: CASSDQGAAGANVLTF

V gene: TRBV7-3
clone size: few
J gene: TRBJ2-7
CDR3 protein: CASSDQGQVYEQYF

V gene: TRBV5-8
clone size: -
J gene: TRBJ1-2
CDR3 protein: CASSLAGGGAEYYGYTF

V gene: TRBV4-1
clone size: -
J gene: TRBJ1-5
CDR3 protein: CASSQRGGDSNQPQHF

V gene: TRBV6-5
clone size: -
J gene: TRBJ1-2
CDR3 protein: CASSYDRGYGYTF

V gene: TRBV5-5
clone size: -
J gene: TRBJ2-3
CDR3 protein: CASSVFGGEVTDTQYF

V gene: TRBV7-9
clone size: -
J gene: TRBJ2-7
CDR3 protein: CASLGFDYEQYF

V gene: TRBV6-5
clone size: -
J gene: TRBJ1-1
CDR3 protein: CASSYTGTADEAFF

V gene: TRBV9
clone size: -
J gene: TRBJ2-4
CDR3 protein: CASSVDDSGGRIQYF

V gene: TRBV5-1
clone size: -
J gene: TRBJ2-2
CDR3 protein: CASSWPATGVNTGELFF

V gene: TRBV30
clone size: -
J gene: TRBJ2-2
CDR3 protein: CACGAGAPGLFF

V gene: TRBV10-3
clone size: -
J gene: TRBJ2-5
CDR3 protein: CAISESGWTIQETQYF

V gene: TRBV27
clone size: -
J gene: TRBJ2-1
CDR3 protein: CASSLRLAGNEQFF

V gene: TRBV5-4
clone size: -
J gene: TRBJ1-6
CDR3 protein: CASSQLGLPLHF

V gene: TRBV30
clone size: -
J gene: TRBJ1-5
CDR3 protein: CAWSVGSDSNQPQHF

V gene: TRBV27
clone size: -
J gene: TRBJ1-1
CDR3 protein: CASLPLGTGIDTEAFF

V gene: TRBV7-2
clone size: -
J gene: TRBJ2-1
CDR3 protein: CASSLLGLAGGYEQFF

V gene: TRBV7-9
clone size: -
J gene: TRBJ1-6
CDR3 protein: CASSLGVTGRNSPLHF

V gene: TRBV14
clone size: once
J gene: TRBJ1-1
CDR3 protein: CASSQDSLNTEAFF

V gene: TRBV13
clone size: -
J gene: TRBJ2-7
CDR3 protein: CASSLESSYEQYF

V gene: TRBV5-8
clone size: once
J gene: TRBJ2-7
CDR3 protein: CASTLGPHFGYEQYF

V gene: TRBV19
clone size: -
J gene: TRBJ2-7
CDR3 protein: CASRGSGQGNYEQYF